Given below is one TCR beta chain in context. Its antigen remains unidentified. There are no base qualities to consult, and no much larger clone falls within one base. This sample is part of a study of glioma-infiltrating T cells after dendritic cell vaccination (dated by TCRdb to between 2015 and 2016). Regarding the research as a whole: The cohort included about 15 glioblastoma patients drawn from Phase I and II dendritic cell vaccination trials, of whom 9 were newly diagnosed and 6 had recurrent disease. Patients received autologous tumor lysate-pulsed dendritic cell vaccination between about 2003 and 2013. The vaccine was prepared from monocyte-derived dendritic cells that were cultured for approximately seven days with IL-4 and GM-CSF and then pulsed overnight with autologous tumor lysate. Patients received three intradermal dendritic cell vaccine injections at biweekly intervals in the arm below the axilla. Tumor-infiltrating lymphocyte content was quantified and tumor and blood repertoires were compared in dendritic cell-vaccinated glioblastoma patients by deep sequencing of TCR beta CDR3 regions. Survival after dendritic cell vaccination was correlated with TCR sequencing metrics, such as TIL content and the overlap between tumor and blood repertoires. Points the paper makes about the study in general: The cohort was small and heterogeneous, only a few patients had full blood and tumor sets, and even fewer had initial-recurrent tumor pairs. No direct relationship between TCR clonality and survival was found, suggesting a diverse polyclonal response may matter. After dendritic cell vaccination, a higher estimated pretreatment TIL content predicted longer time to progression and overall survival. The response model built on TCR overlap across three groups was characterized as speculative, with prospective validation still needed.

Patients were selected for having adequate residual fresh-frozen tumor tissue and more than two years of available survival data. An isocitrate dehydrogenase mutation was not carried by any of the glioblastoma patients, although molecular status was otherwise variable. PBMC were collected before vaccination, two weeks after the third vaccination, and at tumor progression when it occurred. Genomic DNA was extracted with the Qiagen DNeasy Blood extraction Kit. TCRB CDR3 regions were amplified from 1.5 to 2 ug genomic DNA, or all available DNA if less, using the immunoSEQ assay. The multiplex PCR relied on 60 forward primers for TCR V beta segments and 13 reverse primers for J beta segments. Synthetic control templates were spiked into each sample at limiting dilution to estimate reads per starting template. Sequencing produced 87 bp reads on the Illumina HiSeq System. As for how the authors treated the data: PCR and sequencing errors were removed by a nearest neighbor algorithm that merged closely related sequences. TCR overlap was measured as the percentage of unique tumor TCR beta sequences that were also present in the peripheral blood of the same patient. As stored in TCRdb, this immuneACCESS dataset retains in-frame rearrangements with V and J assigned. A fraction of the clones does not appear; measured against another copy, unresolved V genes explain less than half of the discrepancy, and the remainder lacks a known reason. Clone size and V and J calls were adopted from that table, with D and trimming inferred from the DNA. Counted in this sample were 90,000 to 100,000 clones; roughly three quarters of them appeared once. The biggest ten clones account for over 5% of the sample.

From the cysteine through the phenylalanine, the CDR3 covers 16 amino acids. CDR3 DNA only is kept here, 48 bases in frame from base 1. According to the germline V gene, CDR1 reads MGHRA and CDR2 reads YSYEKL. The V end gives up 1 base and the J end 5 bases, leaving 8 bases in the junction not matched to a gene. The sequence derives from a human donor with glioblastoma. Specimen: blood, collected before dendritic cell vaccination. Recombination linked TRBV4-1 to TRBJ2-5; a stretch of 9 junction bases matches TRBD2. The CDR3 loop reads CASSQAFRTSVETQYF. The DNA is TGCGCCAGCAGCCAAGCCTTTCGGACTAGCGTGGAGACCCAGTACTTC.